These 13 T cell receptor beta chains originate from one sample sequenced in a study of metastatic and nonmetastatic thyroid tumors. No treatment of any kind had been given to any patient before thyroid surgery. With MiXCR, TCRdb reprocessed the PCR reads. There are roughly 6,600 clones in the sample; roughly a third occur only once, and 10% to 15% lies in the top ten. The specimen was adjacent normal tissue. Source of these receptors: a female donor with papillary thyroid cancer or a benign thyroid nodule (not recorded which). Some clones in this sample may be carry-over from other donors' samples.

The chain carries TRBV24-1 and TRBJ2-3; 8 nucleotides match TRBD2. This CDR3 spans 15 amino acids. Trimming cost V 5 bases and J 5 bases; bases outside gene matches: 8. The germline V gene encodes CDR1 KGHDR and CDR2 SFDVKD. CDR3 in DNA: TGTGCCACCAGTGGGACTGCCGGGGGGGAAGATACGCAGTATTTT. Translation gives CATSGTAGGEDTQYF.

This chain uses TRBV15 with TRBJ1-5; D possibly corresponds to TRBD1 (5 bases). Germline V CDR1 and CDR2: LNHNV, YYDKDF (reference sequence). This CDR3 comprises 15 residues. The V gene lost 0 bases and the J gene lost 3 bases, with 9 bases spanning the gap. CDR3 in DNA: TGTGCCACCAGCAGAGATCGAGGGGTCAATCAGCCCCAGCATTTT. Its translation is CATSRDRGVNQPQHF.

The gene calls are TRBV27 and TRBJ1-6; TRBD1 agrees at 8 bases. V lost 7 bases, J lost 2 bases, and 4 bases stayed unmatched. This CDR3 is built from 15 residues. CDR1 is MNHEY, CDR2 SMNVEV, per germline (reference sequence). CDR3 region: CASKGQGTYNSPLHF. The CDR3 coding sequence is TGTGCCAGCAAAGGACAGGGAACCTATAATTCACCCCTCCACTTT.

Relative to its sample, this clone is medium-sized. Possible read error: a much larger clone is one base away. This same CDR3 is encoded by further DNA sequences in the sample. The J gene is TRBJ2-6, the V gene TRBV19; D remains ambiguous. CDR1 and CDR2 from the germline V gene are LNHDA and SQIVND (reference sequence). Between the trimmed V and J ends, which lost 6 bases and 4 bases, there was a span of 4 bases. CDR3 length: 12 residues. The CDR3 nucleotides read TGTGCCAGTAGAGGCGGGGCCAACGTCCTGACTTTC. Its translation: CASRGGANVLTF.

This chain connects TRBV20-1 to TRBJ2-5, with D maybe TRBD2 (5 bases). V gave up 3 bases and J gave up 0 bases, with 14 bases separating them. The CDR3 length is 15 residues. Germline CDR1 DFQATT, CDR2 SNEGSKA (reference sequence). The CDR3 spells CSASPLQRNQETQYF. CDR3 in DNA: TGCAGTGCTAGCCCTCTACAGCGGAACCAAGAGACCCAGTACTTC.

The chain couples TRBV3-1 to TRBJ2-3; D possibly uses TRBD1 or TRBD2 (6 bases each). Germline V gene data show CDR1 as LGHDT and CDR2 as YNNKEL (reference sequence). Trimming stripped 8 bases from V and 6 bases from J, with 9 bases between. The CDR3 consists of 11 residues. The CDR3 protein is CASGGPDTQYF. The CDR3 DNA is TGTGCCAGCGGGGGGCCGGATACGCAGTATTTT.

J is TRBJ2-6 and V is TRBV4-1; possible D gene TRBD2, 5 bases. CDR3 length: 17 residues. The V end lost 3 bases, the J end lost 0 bases, and 12 bases lay between the germline ends. CDR1 and CDR2 from the germline V gene are MGHRA and YSYEKL. The CDR3 reads CASSQPAASSGANVLTF. CDR3 nucleotides: TGCGCCAGCAGCCAGCCAGCGGCAAGCTCTGGGGCCAACGTCCTGACTTTC.

The CDR3 loop reads CSARGGGSTEAFF. Here the CDR3 DNA reads TGCAGTGCTAGGGGAGGGGGGAGCACTGAAGCTTTCTTT. The genes are TRBV20-1 and TRBJ1-1, with D tentatively TRBD1 (6 bases). Germline CDR1 DFQATT, CDR2 SNEGSKA (reference sequence). The CDR3 covers 13 residues. The V and J ends lost 3 bases and 4 bases respectively, with 12 bases between them.

The chain links TRBV20-1 to TRBJ2-7, with 11 positions matching TRBD1. Germline trimming cut 4 bases from V and 4 bases from J; bases unmatched to any gene: 9. Per germline, CDR1 DFQATT and CDR2 SNEGSKA (reference sequence). The CDR3 contains 15 residues. The CDR3 region is CSATDRGRKSYEQYF. The CDR3 coding sequence is TGCAGTGCTACGGACAGGGGGCGAAAGTCGTACGAGCAGTACTTC.

This clone has a handful of counts. The chain recombines TRBV12-3 or TRBV12-4 with TRBJ2-5; 10 bases map to TRBD2. The CDR3 consists of 18 residues. V was pared by 5 bases and J by 9 bases, with 21 bases of the junction left unmatched. The CDR3 nucleotides are TGTGCCAGCAGTCCCATGAAGGCTAGCGGGAGTTTATTGGAGTCCCAGTACTTC. Translating it yields CASSPMKASGSLLESQYF.

This clone has more than one count but fewer than ten. In DNA, the CDR3 is TGTGCCAGCGTAGCGGCTGGGGCCAACGTCCTGACTTTC. Protein sequence: CASVAAGANVLTF. The V call is TRBV28, the J call TRBJ2-6; D possibly corresponds to TRBD2 (6 bases). The CDR3 spans 13 residues. Deletions cut 8 bases from V and 2 bases from J, with 7 bases between. Germline lookup yields CDR1 MDHEN and CDR2 SYDVKM. Full variable domain (remainder filled in from reference TRBV28 and TRBJ2-6): DVKVTQSSRYLVKRTGEKVFLECVQDMDHENMFWYRQDPGLGLRLIYFSYDVKMKEKGDIPEGYSVSREKKERFSLILESASTNQTSMYLCASVAAGANVLTFGAGSRLTVL.

The J gene is TRBJ2-1, the V gene TRBV7-6; 9 bases are shared with TRBD2. J gave up 1 base and V 1 base, and 2 bases lay outside the gene matches. CDR3 length equals 16 residues. Germline V gene sequence: CDR1 SGHVS, CDR2 FNYEAQ. The CDR3 spells CASSLGAGGSYNEQFF. The DNA for the CDR3 is TGTGCCAGCAGCTTAGGAGCGGGAGGATCCTACAATGAGCAGTTCTTC.

This clone has more than one count but fewer than ten. At one end, the junction sequence differs from germline, possibly due to a read error. CDR3 amino acids: CASSLGSTGSLYDYTF. The CDR3 nucleotides read TGCGCTAGCAGCTTAGGGTCGACAGGATCGCTGTATGACTACACCTTC. The chain combines TRBV11-2 with TRBJ1-2, with D perhaps matching TRBD1 (6 bases). The germline V gene encodes CDR1 SGHAT and CDR2 FQNNGV. The CDR3 is made up of 16 amino acids. The variable domain in full, with the rest retrieved from reference TRBV11-2 and TRBJ1-2, is EAGVAQSPRYKIIEKRQSVAFWCNPISGHATLYWYQQILGQGPKLLIQFQNNGVVDDSQLPKDRFSAERLKGVDSTLKIQPAKLEDSAVYLCASSLGSTGSLYDYTFGSGTRLTVV.